The 26 T cell receptor beta chains listed next were all sequenced from one sample in a study of blood T cell repertoires in COVID-19. Clones were read by immunoSEQ multiplex PCR, and TCRdb kept only the in-frame ones, dropping some. The sample yields roughly 250,000 clones, 70% to 90% seen once. The sample was PBMCs or T cells enriched from blood (not recorded which). Receptors were obtained from a woman aged 50 to 60 who had recovered from COVID-19.

This rearrangement joins TRBV9 to TRBJ2-1; TRBD2 agrees at 16 bases. Germline V gives CDR1 SGDLS, CDR2 YYNGEE. The CDR3 consists of 16 residues. V gave up 2 bases and J gave up 14 bases; unmatched junction bases: 10. In nucleotides, the CDR3 is TGTGCCAGCAGCGTGGGCGGGACTAGCGGGAGGGCCAGAAAGTTCTTC. It is translated as CASSVGGTSGRARKFF.

This clone was recorded a few times. The chain employs TRBV27 and TRBJ1-6; D call uncertain. Germline loops: CDR1 MNHEY, CDR2 SMNVEV (reference sequence). V was clipped by 6 bases and J by 4 bases, with 4 bases between them. This CDR3 spans 12 amino acids. The CDR3 nucleotides are TGTGCCAGCAGCCTATATAATTCACCCCTCCACTTT. Protein product: CASSLYNSPLHF.

This sequence joins TRBV3-1 (or the pseudogene TRBV3-2) and TRBJ1-5; the match to TRBD1 covers 7 bases. CDR3 length: 15 amino acids. The junction had 5 bases not matched to a gene; V was cut back by 0 bases and J by 6 bases. CDR1 LGHDT and CDR2 YNNKEL come from the germline V gene (reference sequence). The CDR3 here is CASSQDNRGRQPQHF. CDR3 in DNA: TGTGCCAGCAGCCAAGATAACAGGGGACGTCAGCCCCAGCATTTT.

This clone was observed a handful of times. This chain uses TRBV25-1 with TRBJ1-2, with D uncertain. Germline CDR1 is MGHDK and CDR2 is SYGVNS. V lost 3 bases and J lost 3, with 8 bases in between. There are 13 residues in the CDR3. This CDR3 reads CASSDDGYYGYTF. The CDR3 region has the DNA TGTGCCAGCAGTGATGACGGGTACTATGGCTACACCTTC.

The table lists this clone with a count of one. V and J are TRBV5-1 and TRBJ2-1, with 7 bases fitting TRBD1. Germline-derived CDR1 and CDR2 are SGHRS and YFSETQ. The V and J ends lost 3 bases and 10 bases, in that order; junction bases with no gene match: 7. The CDR3 runs to 13 residues. CDR3 in amino acids: CASSSLWGQEQFF. CDR3 DNA sequence: TGCGCCAGCAGCTCGCTATGGGGACAGGAGCAGTTCTTC.

CDR3 in DNA: TGTGCCAGCAGCTTAGGACAGGGGATGGGCACTGAAGCTTTCTTT. Translation: CASSLGQGMGTEAFF. V gene TRBV13 combines with J gene TRBJ1-1; TRBD1 matches at 7 bases. Germline V gene data show CDR1 as PRHDT and CDR2 as FYEKMQ (reference sequence). The length of the CDR3 is 15 residues. J gave up 4 bases and V 0 bases, and 5 bases lay outside the gene matches.

This rearrangement joins TRBV9 to TRBJ2-2, with TRBD2 identical over 15 bases. CDR1 SGDLS and CDR2 YYNGEE come from the germline V gene. V shed 2 bases, J shed 6 bases, and the junction held 2 bases outside the gene matches. CDR3 size: 16 residues. CDR3 sequence (DNA): TGTGCCAGCAGCGTGCGGACTAGCGGGAGGGCCGGGGAGCTGTTTTTT. Residues: CASSVRTSGRAGELFF.

This rearrangement joins TRBV10-3 to TRBJ1-2; TRBD1 matches at 8 bases. This CDR3 is built from 13 residues. Trimming took 2 bases from V and 6 from J; bases not matched to a gene: 2. Germline CDR1 and CDR2: ENHRY and SYGVKD. The CDR3 region is CAISEPTGDGYTF. DNA for the CDR3: TGTGCCATCAGTGAGCCGACAGGGGATGGCTACACCTTC.

Here the CDR3 reads CASSPVDRSYEQYF. As DNA, the CDR3 is TGTGCCAGCAGCCCAGTCGACAGGTCCTACGAGCAGTACTTC. This sequence joins TRBV7-9 and TRBJ2-7; perhaps TRBD1 as D (6 bases). Germline V gene lookup returns CDR1 SEHNR and CDR2 FQNEAQ (reference sequence). Deletions cut 5 bases from V and 1 base from J, with 12 bases between. The length of the CDR3 is 14 residues.

V usage is TRBV6-5 and J usage is TRBJ2-1; no clear D gene. The CDR3 has 13 amino acids. Per germline, CDR1 MNHEY and CDR2 SVGAGI. V was cut by 7 bases and J by 4 bases, with 11 bases left in between. The CDR3 region has the DNA TGTGCCAGCAATGGAGACTCATACAATGAGCAGTTCTTC. It encodes CASNGDSYNEQFF.

The chain joins TRBV5-1 to TRBJ2-1, with 10 bases that match TRBD2. V shed 0 bases, J shed 15 bases, and the junction held 6 bases outside the gene matches. Germline assignment: CDR1 SGHRS and CDR2 YFSETQ. The CDR3 has 13 residues. DNA of the CDR3: TGCGCCAGCAGCTTGGCCCCGACTAGCGGGCCGTTCTTC. It translates to CASSLAPTSGPFF. The complete variable domain, with remaining parts taken from reference TRBV5-1 and TRBJ2-1, reads KAGVTQTPRYLIKTRGQQVTLSCSPISGHRSVSWYQQTPGQGLQFLFEYFSETQRNKGNFPGRFSGRQFSNSRSEMNVSTLELGDSALYLCASSLAPTSGPFFGPGTRLTVL.

The V call is TRBV5-4, the J call TRBJ1-1; D perhaps matches TRBD1 (5 bases). Germline V gene sequence: CDR1 SGHNT, CDR2 YYREEE (reference sequence). V was cut by 7 bases and J by 11 bases, with 21 bases left in between. The length of the CDR3 is 13 residues. The CDR3 sequence is CASATAGGLGAFF. In DNA form, the CDR3 reads TGTGCCAGCGCCACGGCGGGGGGTTTAGGGGCTTTCTTT.

The V and J genes are TRBV6-5 and TRBJ2-5; 8 bases match TRBD2. Trimming removed 7 bases from V and 5 bases from J; junction bases left unmatched: 6. This CDR3 is built from 13 residues. Looked up from germline, CDR1 is MNHEY and CDR2 is SVGAGI. In nucleotides, the CDR3 is TGTGCCAGCACCCGGGGGGGCGCGGAGACCCAGTACTTC. Protein product: CASTRGGAETQYF.

The CDR3 DNA is TGTGCCAGCAGCTTATCAGGGTACCGCTACACCTTC. It translates to CASSLSGYRYTF. The chain is built from TRBV7-9 and TRBJ1-2, with D possibly matching TRBD1 (5 bases). This CDR3 is 12 amino acids long. V lost 2 bases and J lost 9, with 10 bases in between. Germline V gives CDR1 SEHNR, CDR2 FQNEAQ (reference sequence).

V gene TRBV29-1 combines with J gene TRBJ1-2; the D gene is possibly TRBD1 (6 bases). The length of the CDR3 is 14 residues. Germline V gene sequence: CDR1 SQVTM, CDR2 ANQGSEA. Trimming left V 5 bases short and J 7 bases short, with 20 bases between. The CDR3 DNA reads as TGCAGCGTTCCACCACCCGGGGGGGGCAGTGGCTACACCTTC. Its translation: CSVPPPGGGSGYTF. Full variable domain (rest looked up from reference TRBV29-1 and TRBJ1-2): SAVISQKPSRDICQRGTSLTIQCQVDSQVTMMFWYRQQPGQSLTLIATANQGSEATYESGFVIDKFPISRPNLTFSTLTVSNMSPEDSSIYLCSVPPPGGGSGYTFGSGTRLTVV.

The chain has TRBV3-1 (or the pseudogene TRBV3-2) and TRBJ1-1; D gene uncertain. V shed 3 bases and J shed 3 bases, with 5 bases lying between them. This CDR3 region has 12 residues. The germline V gene encodes CDR1 LGHDT and CDR2 YNNKEL (reference sequence). The CDR3 DNA reads TGTGCCAGCAGCCATGTATACACTGAAGCTTTCTTT. Protein sequence: CASSHVYTEAFF.

The rearrangement uses TRBV6-5 and TRBJ1-1, with TRBD1 as a possible D gene (5 bases). Germline V gene sequence: CDR1 MNHEY, CDR2 SVGAGI. V was clipped by 6 bases and J by 11 bases, with 13 bases between them. The length of the CDR3 is 11 residues. The CDR3 coding sequence is TGTGCCAGCAGGCGCGGGACGCAGGCTTTCTTT. Encoded protein: CASRRGTQAFF.

This sequence joins TRBV5-6 and TRBJ1-2; the D gene is possibly TRBD1 (5 bases). This CDR3 has 18 amino acids. Germline CDR1 SGHDT, CDR2 YYEEEE. V lost 3 bases, J lost 5 bases, and 26 bases lay in between. CDR3 coding DNA: TGTGCCAGCAGCTCCTTGTGGTTGCAGGGTAATTTGATGTATGGCTACACCTTC. This translates into CASSSLWLQGNLMYGYTF.

In its sample, this clone was seen once. V and J are TRBV23-1 and TRBJ2-1, with D possibly being TRBD1 (5 bases). TRBV23-1 is an ORF, and what it does is uncertain. The CDR3 extends over 13 amino acids. V was clipped by 3 bases and J by 12 bases, with 15 bases between them. Here the CDR3 DNA reads TGCGCCAGCAGTCATATGCAGGGCGGTGGGCAGTTCTTC. Translated, it gives CASSHMQGGGQFF.

The chain has TRBV6-1 and TRBJ2-3, with TRBD2 matching over 7 bases. CDR1 and CDR2 (germline): MNHNS, SASEGT. V lost 3 bases, J lost 7 bases, and 13 bases stayed unmatched. The CDR3 contains 16 residues. CDR3 coding DNA: TGTGCCAGCAGTGACCGGGGGGACTCGTCGGGGAATACGCAGTATTTT. The encoded protein is CASSDRGDSSGNTQYF.

This clone occurred once. This chain connects TRBV24-1 to TRBJ2-1; 7 nucleotides agree with TRBD1. V trimming: 4 bases; J trimming: 6 bases; junction bases outside the gene matches: 2. The CDR3 consists of 13 residues. The germline CDR1 and CDR2 sequences are KGHDR and SFDVKD. CDR3 amino acids: CATSDPGGNEQFF. The CDR3 bases are TGTGCCACCAGTGACCCAGGGGGCAATGAGCAGTTCTTC.

V and J are TRBV10-3 and TRBJ1-2; D unresolved. Germline V CDR1 and CDR2: ENHRY, SYGVKD. Trimming pared 2 bases from V and 1 base from J, leaving 11 bases between. The CDR3 extends over 15 amino acids. CDR3 in DNA: TGTGCCATCAGTGAGAGTCAGAGGATTAACTATGGCTACACCTTC. Its translation: CAISESQRINYGYTF.

The rearrangement uses TRBV7-9 and TRBJ2-7, with TRBD1 identical over 7 bases. After removal of 6 bases from V and 2 bases from J, the junction contained 7 bases not matched to a gene. The CDR3 spans 14 residues. In germline, CDR1 is SEHNR, CDR2 FQNEAQ (reference sequence). CDR3 nucleotides: TGTGCCAGCAGACGACAGGGAAGTACCTACGAGCAGTACTTC. Residues: CASRRQGSTYEQYF.

The chain is built from TRBV5-4 and TRBJ1-2; D is uncertain. Germline V gives CDR1 SGHNT, CDR2 YYREEE (reference sequence). Trimming left V 0 bases short and J 3 bases short, with 12 bases between. The CDR3 is 15 residues long. The CDR3 nucleotides read TGTGCCAGCAGCTTGGGGCTCGGGGAAGACTATGGCTACACCTTC. Its protein is CASSLGLGEDYGYTF.

The chain links TRBV28 to TRBJ1-6; tentatively, D is TRBD1 (6 bases). The CDR3 extends over 15 amino acids. CDR1 and CDR2 from the germline V gene are MDHEN and SYDVKM. V was clipped by 0 bases and J by 6 bases, with 9 bases between them. The CDR3 protein is CASSLWAGVNSPLHF. CDR3 nucleotides: TGTGCCAGCAGTTTATGGGCAGGGGTTAATTCACCCCTCCACTTT.

This clone was seen only a few times. The V and J genes are TRBV5-1 and TRBJ1-1; unclear D gene. There are 13 residues in the CDR3. Germline lookup yields CDR1 SGHRS and CDR2 YFSETQ. Deletions cut 2 bases from V and 4 bases from J, with 9 bases between. CDR3 amino acids: CASSFELPTEAFF. CDR3 sequence (DNA): TGCGCCAGCAGCTTTGAGCTACCCACTGAAGCTTTCTTT.